Sequencing of this T cell receptor (beta chain) was carried out in a study of blood T cells in healthy people across ages (dated by TCRdb to between 2014 and 2017). In terms of the full investigation: In model experiments, template switching captured about one uniquely barcoded TCR beta cDNA molecule for every two T cells. The donors were divided into four age groups: young (average about 15 years), middle-aged (approximately 42), aged (approximately 64) and long-lived (about 79). Using the same blood draw, the study looked at two additional independent replicas of 1 million unique cDNA reads for two donors, one aged 18 to 29 and the other aged 80 or older. To track age-related changes in TCR beta repertoire diversity, the study relied on deep sequencing normalized with unique cDNA molecular identifiers. To avoid experimental bias, donors of different ages were randomly spread across the sequencing lanes. Results and caveats for the whole study, not just this receptor: Total diversity estimates from one million sequenced T cells were considered lower bounds and underestimates. Bulk unsorted PBMC profiling prevented conclusive comparison of naive and antigen-experienced compartments. Observed TCR beta diversity per million T cells fell roughly linearly with age, and a significant reduction was already apparent by age about 43. There was a strong correlation between observed TCR beta diversity and the percentage of naive T cells measured by flow cytometry. Compared with the aged group, the long-lived group had more naive CD4+ T cells, fewer expanded clones and increased TCR diversity, suggesting age selection. Because the CMV infection status of the donors was unknown, age-related changes in expanded clonotypes may potentially have been confounded.

V sheds 2 bases and J sheds 7 bases, leaving 17 bases between their ends. There are 14 amino acids in the CDR3, from cysteine to phenylalanine inclusive. Only the CDR3 portion is preserved as DNA: 42 bases, with reading frame beginning at the first base. Via the germline V gene (reference sequence), CDR1 is GTSNPN and CDR2 SVGIG. Receptors were amplified or captured by 5' RACE. Sequenced on an Illumina HiSeq 2500. A second PCR of about 7 to 12 cycles was run with a J-beta primer mix and a sample-barcoded 5' primer. Each TCR beta cDNA molecule received a unique molecular identifier from a template-switch 5' adaptor carrying 12 random nucleotides. Each sample yielded at least 2.5 million CDR3-containing paired-end reads. First-strand cDNA synthesis was performed from all RNA using the Mint cDNA synthesis kit, with priming by a TRBC-specific oligonucleotide. Following uracil-DNA glycosylase treatment, a first 18-cycle PCR with universal primers M1SS and BC2_uni_R was performed on all cDNA. For the original study's pipeline: Each sample was normalized by randomly selecting 1 million high-quality reads, each carrying a distinct molecular identifier. Instead of being binned into consensus sequences, reads that shared molecular identifiers were thrown out. MiTCR, with a Q25 quality threshold and the strictest error-elimination algorithm, was used for CDR3 identification, clonotype clustering and error correction. A nonparametric unseen species model using Euler transformation provided a lower-bound estimate of total TCR beta diversity. TCRdb reworked the public reads: Q25 trimming with fastp, MiXCR clone assembly, productive beta chains retained. Under each unique CDR3 protein, matching rows form one entry showing the most common genes and DNA. TCRdb assigned the V and J calls; the authors' analysis was not used. This sample is represented by about 830,000 distinct CDR3 sequences; 60% to 80% of them were singletons. Of the sample, 25% to 30% is held by the ten largest clones.

The donors were roughly 40 Caucasian individuals from Russia, aged roughly 6 to 100 years, who were systemically healthy. Approximately 9.3 milliliters of peripheral blood were drawn from each donor into EDTA-treated Vacutainer tubes. Ficoll-Paque density-gradient centrifugation was used to isolate PBMCs, with at least 6 million per sample. Trizol reagent was used to extract total RNA from the PBMCs, yielding at least 5 micrograms per sample. Naive CD45RAhigh/CD27high T cell percentages were measured by flow cytometry on a PBMC aliquot from every donor. Points on this clonotype: The antigen it binds to is not known. No base quality information exists; no much larger clone differs at one position.

The chain employs TRBV30 and TRBJ2-5, and TRBD2 may be the D gene, going by 6 matching bases. This TCR derives from a man between 25 and 39 years old in good health. Sequencing used blood. The DNA sequence is TGTGCCTGGAGTCCGGGAGCGGGTGGCTCGACCCAGTACTTC. It encodes CAWSPGAGGSTQYF.